A single sample is the source of the 9 T cell receptor beta chains below, sequenced in a study of response to subunit inactivated influenza vaccine. In TCRdb, the RT-PCR reads were re-called with MiXCR into one record per CDR3 protein. In the table there are hundreds of thousands of distinct CDR3 sequences, 15% to 19% of which are singletons. Sequences were derived from PBMCs from blood, sampled 12 days after vaccination. All receptors come from a man aged 50 or older who received an inactivated influenza vaccine.

This chain joins TRBV12-3 or TRBV12-4 and TRBJ2-5; possibly TRBD1 for D (6 bases). Trimming pared 5 bases from V and 4 bases from J, leaving 17 bases between. The CDR3 sequence is 15 residues long. CDR3 in DNA: TGTGCCAGCAGTCGGACAGAGCCTTTCGGAGAGACCCAGTACTTC. Its translation: CASSRTEPFGETQYF.

The chain recombines TRBV6-6 with TRBJ1-3; the D gene is possibly TRBD1 (5 bases). The CDR3 is 13 residues long. V was cut by 7 bases and J by 4 bases, with 11 bases left in between. Germline V lookup: CDR1 MNHNY, CDR2 SVGAGI (reference sequence). CDR3 sequence: CASIGTGGNTIYF. The DNA of the CDR3 is TGTGCCAGCATCGGAACAGGAGGAAACACCATATATTTT.

This clonotype was counted a few times. The genes are TRBV5-1 and TRBJ1-2; D not certain. V was clipped by 3 bases and J by 2 bases, with 14 bases between them. The germline V gene encodes CDR1 SGHRS and CDR2 YFSETQ. CDR3 length equals 15 residues. In DNA form, the CDR3 reads TGCGCCAGCAGCTCCGGGAATGGGATCAACTATGGCTACACCTTC. The encoded protein is CASSSGNGINYGYTF. Filled out from reference TRBV5-1 and TRBJ1-2, the complete variable domain reads KAGVTQTPRYLIKTRGQQVTLSCSPISGHRSVSWYQQTPGQGLQFLFEYFSETQRNKGNFPGRFSGRQFSNSRSEMNVSTLELGDSALYLCASSSGNGINYGYTFGSGTRLTVV.

This sequence joins TRBV29-1 and TRBJ2-2, with a tentative D call TRBD1 (7 bases). The germline V gene encodes CDR1 SQVTM and CDR2 ANQGSEA. This CDR3 contains 14 residues. Trimming took off 3 bases at V and 4 bases at J, with 12 bases between the two ends. The CDR3 protein is CSVDQGGITGELFF. DNA of the CDR3: TGCAGCGTTGACCAGGGGGGTATCACCGGGGAGCTGTTTTTT.

This clonotype was detected a few times. The rearrangement links TRBV10-3 to TRBJ2-7; 7 bases fit TRBD2. Germline CDR1 is ENHRY and CDR2 is SYGVKD. With 10 bases clipped from V and 1 base from J, the junction kept 7 bases outside the gene matches. This CDR3 has 13 amino acids. The CDR3 coding sequence is TGTGCCACCGGACTAGTCTCGTCCTACGAGCAGTACTTC. Protein product: CATGLVSSYEQYF.

The rearrangement uses TRBV9 and TRBJ2-3; unclear D gene. Germline CDR1 reads SGDLS; CDR2 reads YYNGEE. CDR3 size: 16 residues. Trimming pared 4 bases from V and 1 base from J, leaving 16 bases between. The CDR3 DNA reads TGTGCCAGCAGCCCAAACCAACGCCCGGGCACAGATACGCAGTATTTT. Protein: CASSPNQRPGTDTQYF.

Turning to this clonotype: Mismatch with germline at one junction end may stem from a read error. V is TRBV7-9 and J is TRBJ2-3; TRBD2 is a possible D gene (6 bases). Per the germline V gene, CDR1 is SEHNR and CDR2 is FQNEAQ (reference sequence). The CDR3 covers 13 residues. Written as DNA, the CDR3 is TGTGCCAGCAGCCTCACTAGCAAAGATACGCAGTATTTT. Translated: CASSLTSKDTQYF.

The count of this clonotype is one. The chain is built from TRBV2 and TRBJ2-1, with 8 bases that match TRBD2. Germline CDR1 reads SNHLY; CDR2 reads FYNNEI. J gave up 2 bases and V 7 bases, and 4 bases lay outside the gene matches. The CDR3 is 14 amino acids. CDR3 nucleotide sequence: TGTGCCAGCAAGGGACTAGTGGCCTACAATGAGCAGTTCTTC. This codes for CASKGLVAYNEQFF.

The chain couples TRBV19 to TRBJ1-1; D gene ambiguous. From germline, CDR1 is LNHDA and CDR2 SQIVND (reference sequence). The V end lost 0 bases, the J end lost 1 base, and 9 bases lay between the germline ends. CDR3 size: 15 residues. The CDR3: CASSIDPGWNTEAFF. CDR3 sequence (DNA): TGTGCCAGTAGTATAGATCCCGGATGGAACACTGAAGCTTTCTTT.